This T cell receptor (beta chain) emerged from a study of T cell clonotyping in hematopoietic cell transplantation (dated by TCRdb to 2020 to 2022). For context, the study as a whole: A total of roughly 150 blood samples were collected in the study from 30 to 45 consecutive transplant recipients and their related donors. Recruitment of patients was conducted between 2015 and January 2017, and follow-up was continued until September 2020 or death.

Blood samples for TCR beta sequencing were given by related transplant donors. Using Nuclei Lysis Solution, genomic DNA was extracted from unfractionated peripheral blood mononuclear cells that were either fresh or cryopreserved. Reading the germline V gene gives CDR1 SGHAT and CDR2 FQNNGV. V is pared back by 1 base and J by 2 bases, with 10 bases lying between the germline termini. The CDR3 starts with the cysteine, ends with the phenylalanine, and has 15 residues. The DNA shown is the 45-base CDR3, in frame from base 1. What the authors observed across the whole study: Broader posttransplant TCR repertoire diversity was predicted by donor and pretransplant recipient Inverse Simpson Index values. Recipient repertoires showed only a small fraction of overlap with donor repertoires, and over 95% appeared de novo at the given depth. After transplant, TCR diversity in recipients dropped, and pathologically expanded clonotypes climbed progressively between day 30 and day 180. Sample size was limited, and cells were not sorted, so CD4 and CD8 repertoire contributions could not be separated.

Points on this clone: Its antigen is still unknown. The input lacks base qualities; no much larger clone sits a single base away.

The immunoSEQ assay, a bias-controlled multiplex PCR using V- and J-specific primers, was used to amplify TCR beta CDR3 regions from genomic DNA. A proprietary barcode and Illumina adapter sequences were added to the CDR3 amplicons in a second PCR step. An Illumina MiSeq instrument was used to sequence the CDR3 libraries. The authors' pipeline ran thus. immunoSEQ Analyzer 3.0 was used for export and quality control, with R Bioconductor and Immunarch used for downstream analyses. Only productive rearrangements in the normalized downsampled data set went into calculating the repertoire metrics. Pathologically expanded clonotypes were defined as those larger than 5 templates in the normalized cohort. The Inverse Simpson Index served as the measure of repertoire diversity. To capture all clonotypes, CMV-specificity analyses were performed on the non-normalized data set. In TCRdb, the immuneACCESS table is reduced to in-frame sequences with V and J assigned. These tables do not hold every clone; where another copy was compared, an unresolved V gene accounts for under half, and the others remain unexplained. V, J and clone size reflect that table, while D and trimming were determined from the DNA. This sample comprises 55,000 to 70,000 clones, approximately 94% of them detected only once. Of the sample, roughly 1.7% is held by the ten largest clones.

The sequenced material came from peripheral blood mononuclear cells. The chain is encoded by TRBV11-2 joined to TRBJ2-3; the D gene cannot be named for sure. The TCR sequence derives from a man aged 50 or older in good health. Some clones in this sample may be carry-over from other donors' samples. The sequenced DNA is TGTGCCAGCAGCTTAGGTTCGGTCCACACAGATACGCAGTATTTT. Its translation is CASSLGSVHTDTQYF.